The next 30 T cell receptor beta chains were all read from a single sample in a study of patients and donors after allogeneic stem cell transplantation (dated by TCRdb to the early 2020s). Library prep was done by RT-PCR. The instrument was a NextSeq 550. TCRdb redid the processing of the public reads, applying fastp at Q25 and MiXCR, and retained in-frame beta chains. Each entry merges the rows of one CDR3 protein and shows their most common DNA and genes. This sample has 900,000 to 1,000,000 distinct CDR3 sequences in its table, and more than 15% of those were observed once. Of the sample, around 6% is held by the ten largest clones. The sequenced sample consisted of blood, either unsorted or a sorted T cell fraction (not recorded which). These receptors originate from a human donor who was either an allogeneic HSCT recipient or a stem cell or donor lymphocyte infusion donor (not recorded which). It is not recorded whose cells these are; they may come from a transplant donor.

This chain connects TRBV6-5 to TRBJ2-1, with D hard to call. Trimming took off 0 bases at V and 8 bases at J, with 11 bases between the two ends. The CDR3 consists of 14 residues. The germline V gene has CDR1 MNHEY and CDR2 SVGAGI. The CDR3, as DNA: TGTGCCAGCAGTTACTCGGCCGGGCTCGATGAGCAGTTCTTC. This translates into CASSYSAGLDEQFF.

This clonotype was seen a few times. The rearrangement uses TRBV10-3 and TRBJ2-7; 14 bases align to TRBD2. V lost 10 bases and J lost 4; bases outside the gene matches: 6. Germline-derived CDR1 and CDR2 are ENHRY and SYGVKD. This CDR3 has 14 residues. The CDR3 coding sequence is TGTGCCAGCGCCGGGACTAGCGGGAGTTACGAGCAGTACTTC. Protein sequence: CASAGTSGSYEQYF.

This sequence joins TRBV9 and TRBJ2-1; 9 bases match TRBD2. Per germline, CDR1 SGDLS and CDR2 YYNGEE. After removal of 2 bases from V and 8 bases from J, the junction contained 8 bases not matched to a gene. The CDR3 runs to 15 residues. The CDR3 loop is CASSVGSGGPYEQFF. In DNA form, the CDR3 reads TGTGCCAGCAGCGTTGGTAGCGGGGGTCCCTATGAGCAGTTCTTC.

The chain is built from TRBV6-2 or TRBV6-3 and TRBJ2-7, with 7 bases aligning to TRBD1. With V trimmed by 4 bases and J by 3 bases, 9 bases remained unmatched. CDR1 MNHEY and CDR2 SVGEGT come from the germline V gene. The CDR3 runs to 15 residues. The CDR3 nucleotides are TGTGCCAGCAGTTCCGACCAAGGGACAGTCTACGAGCAGTACTTC. Its translation: CASSSDQGTVYEQYF.

A few counts support this clonotype. The CDR3 DNA reads as TGCGCCAGCAGCTTGGGTGACAGCGCCCAAGAGACCCAGTACTTC. It translates to CASSLGDSAQETQYF. The chain joins TRBV5-1 to TRBJ2-5; D might be TRBD1 (5 bases). Trimming removed 0 bases at V and 1 base at J, with 10 bases between. The CDR3 runs to 15 residues. Germline CDR1 and CDR2: SGHRS and YFSETQ.

The chain is built from TRBV6-5 and TRBJ2-2, with D possibly TRBD2 on 6 matching bases. This CDR3 has 18 amino acids. Per germline, CDR1 MNHEY and CDR2 SVGAGI. Trimming pared 3 bases from V and 4 bases from J, leaving 21 bases between. CDR3 residues: CASSYSPSSVSITGELFF. The CDR3 nucleotides read TGTGCCAGCAGTTATTCTCCCTCTAGCGTTAGTATCACCGGGGAGCTGTTTTTT.

The V gene is TRBV29-1, the J gene TRBJ1-6; no firm D call. CDR3 size: 12 residues. From germline, CDR1 is SQVTM and CDR2 ANQGSEA. The CDR3: CTPGRLDSPLHF. CDR3 DNA: TGCACCCCCGGGCGACTAGATTCACCCCTCCACTTT.

In nucleotides, the CDR3 is TGTGCCAGCAGCCAAGTTGGGGAGCATGAAGCTTTCTTT. Its protein product is CASSQVGEHEAFF. The chain combines TRBV3-1 with TRBJ1-1; D is undetermined. The CDR3 loop spans 13 amino acids. Germline CDR1 reads LGHDT; CDR2 reads YNNKEL (reference sequence). Trimming took off 1 base at V and 7 bases at J, with 10 bases between the two ends.

The chain carries TRBV13 and TRBJ2-3, with 8 positions matching TRBD2. Germline V CDR1 and CDR2: PRHDT, FYEKMQ (reference sequence). The V segment lost 5 bases and the J segment 1 base; nucleotides outside the gene matches: 11. This CDR3 is built from 17 residues. The DNA of the CDR3 is TGTGCCAGCAGCGGGCTGGGTAGCGGGGTTGGCACAGATACGCAGTATTTT. It codes for CASSGLGSGVGTDTQYF.

The J gene is TRBJ2-7, the V gene TRBV12-3 or TRBV12-4, with D perhaps TRBD1 (5 bases). V lost 5 bases and J 6 bases, leaving 14 bases between the germline ends. The CDR3 covers 13 residues. The DNA of the CDR3 is TGTGCCAGCAGTCTACAGGCGGATGGCGAGCAGTACTTC. Protein: CASSLQADGEQYF.

This clonotype was counted once. The chain uses TRBV3-1 and TRBJ2-2; D not certain. The germline V gene encodes CDR1 LGHDT and CDR2 YNNKEL (reference sequence). Trimming cost V 0 bases and J 6 bases, with 14 bases left between them. The CDR3 is made up of 16 amino acids. The chain's CDR3 is CASSQDTPFGSGELFF. The CDR3 DNA is TGTGCCAGCAGCCAAGATACACCCTTCGGTTCCGGGGAGCTGTTTTTT. The variable domain in full, with the rest retrieved from reference TRBV3-1 and TRBJ2-2, is DTAVSQTPKYLVTQMGNDKSIKCEQNLGHDTMYWYKQDSKKFLKIMFSYNNKELIINETVPNRFSPKSPDKAHLNLHINSLELGDSAVYFCASSQDTPFGSGELFFGEGSRLTVL.

This clonotype was seen a handful of times. As DNA, the CDR3 is TGTGCCAGCAGTTCCGGCAGTGGAGGCTACGAGCAGTACTTC. Its protein product is CASSSGSGGYEQYF. V gene TRBV6-5 combines with J gene TRBJ2-7; tentatively, D is TRBD2 (5 bases). Trimming removed 4 bases at V and 3 bases at J, with 13 bases between. CDR3 size: 14 residues. Per germline, CDR1 MNHEY and CDR2 SVGAGI.

The DNA for the CDR3 is TGCAGCGTTGGGGACGCGGACTATGGCTACACCTTC. This translates into CSVGDADYGYTF. J is TRBJ1-2 and V is TRBV29-1; maybe TRBD1 (5 bases). The ends were cut back, 4 bases at V and 3 bases at J, with 9 bases in the middle. CDR1 is SQVTM and CDR2 is ANQGSEA in the germline V gene. This CDR3 has 12 residues.

This clonotype was picked up a small number of times. The gene calls are TRBV6-4 and TRBJ1-5; D not resolved. Trimming left V 6 bases short and J 3 bases short, with 15 bases between. Germline CDR1 is MRHNA and CDR2 is SNTAGT. The CDR3 runs 15 residues. Here the CDR3 reads CASSPMAGYNQPQHF. The CDR3, as DNA: TGTGCCAGCAGCCCCATGGCGGGCTACAATCAGCCCCAGCATTTT.

The CDR3 protein is CASSPGTGRDTQYF. Here the CDR3 DNA reads TGTGCCAGCTCTCCCGGGACAGGGAGGGATACGCAGTATTTT. The chain is built from TRBV18 and TRBJ2-3; TRBD1 aligns across 9 bases. Germline V gene data show CDR1 as KGHSH and CDR2 as LQKENI. CDR3 length equals 14 residues. V gave up 6 bases and J gave up 6 bases; unmatched junction bases: 7.

The chain joins TRBV6-1 to TRBJ2-7; a possible D gene is TRBD1 (6 bases). Per germline, CDR1 MNHNS and CDR2 SASEGT. The CDR3 runs 14 residues. Trimming pared 5 bases from V and 2 bases from J, leaving 13 bases between. The CDR3 DNA follows: TGTGCCAGCAGTACCGGGACACCAACCTACGAGCAGTACTTC. It is translated as CASSTGTPTYEQYF.

This clonotype has more than one count but fewer than ten. DNA for the CDR3: TGTGCCAGCAGCGTAAGTGGGGAAGAGACCCAGTACTTC. Translation: CASSVSGEETQYF. The J gene is TRBJ2-5, the V gene TRBV9, with D hard to call. The germline gives CDR1 SGDLS, CDR2 YYNGEE. The CDR3 sequence is 13 residues long. V was trimmed by 1 base and J by 3 bases, leaving 7 bases between them.

This clonotype has only a few counts. The chain has TRBV27 and TRBJ2-2; weak D call: TRBD2 (6 bases). Trimming shortened V by 3 bases and J by 4 bases, and 21 bases separated the two germline ends. The CDR3 extends over 18 amino acids. In germline, CDR1 is MNHEY, CDR2 SMNVEV (reference sequence). CDR3 DNA sequence: TGTGCCAGCAGTTTCCTAGAAGGAGGGATGGGACGCACCGGGGAGCTGTTTTTT. It specifies CASSFLEGGMGRTGELFF.

The chain combines TRBV9 with TRBJ2-3, with a possible D match to TRBD2 (5 bases). The CDR3 contains 12 residues. Trimming took off 3 bases at V and 5 bases at J, with 7 bases between the two ends. Germline V gene data show CDR1 as SGDLS and CDR2 as YYNGEE. The CDR3 DNA follows: TGTGCCAGCAGCGGAACTAGAGATACGCAGTATTTT. Encoded protein: CASSGTRDTQYF.

This sequence joins TRBV29-1 and TRBJ1-2; tentative D call: TRBD1 (6 bases). The CDR3 is made up of 13 amino acids. V was shortened by 3 bases and J by 4 bases, with 12 bases between the two germline ends. CDR1 is SQVTM and CDR2 is ANQGSEA in the germline V gene. The CDR3 nucleotides read TGCAGCGTTGAGCAGGGGCTGTTCTATGGCTACACCTTC. It is translated as CSVEQGLFYGYTF.

The table lists this clonotype with a few counts. The chain uses TRBV6-5 and TRBJ1-1, with D possibly TRBD1 on 6 matching bases. V was pared by 3 bases and J by 4 bases, with 18 bases between. CDR1 MNHEY and CDR2 SVGAGI come from the germline V gene. The CDR3 covers 16 residues. The CDR3 DNA reads TGTGCCAGCAGTTATGGGACACTCACCGGGAGCACTGAAGCTTTCTTT. Translating gives CASSYGTLTGSTEAFF.

This clonotype was recorded at least ten times. The rearrangement uses TRBV24-1 and TRBJ2-2, with TRBD2 as a possible D gene (6 bases). Germline V gene data show CDR1 as KGHDR and CDR2 as SFDVKD. This CDR3 region has 14 residues. Trimming took 5 bases from V and 7 from J, leaving 13 bases between them. CDR3 sequence (DNA): TGTGCCACCAGTGCCTTGACTAGTCGCGGGGAGCTGTTTTTT. It codes for CATSALTSRGELFF.

This clonotype has more than one count but fewer than ten. The rearrangement uses TRBV6-5 and TRBJ1-6; no firm D call. Trimming cost V 8 bases and J 6 bases, with 8 bases left between them. CDR1 is MNHEY and CDR2 is SVGAGI in the germline V gene. This CDR3 region has 12 residues. CDR3 sequence reads: CASGRSNSPLHF. The CDR3, as DNA: TGTGCCAGCGGACGGAGTAATTCACCCCTCCACTTT.

There are a few counts of this clonotype. This rearrangement joins TRBV20-1 to TRBJ1-2; possible D gene TRBD1, 6 bases. Deletions cut 5 bases from V and 4 bases from J, with 14 bases between. The CDR3 is 13 amino acids. Germline V CDR1 and CDR2: DFQATT, SNEGSKA (reference sequence). This CDR3 reads CSAPRTDAYGYTF. The CDR3 DNA is TGCAGTGCTCCGAGGACAGATGCCTATGGCTACACCTTC.

V usage is TRBV10-3 and J usage is TRBJ1-3; D remains ambiguous. The V and J ends lost 0 bases and 4 bases respectively, with 7 bases between them. The germline CDR1 and CDR2 sequences are ENHRY and SYGVKD. The CDR3 contains 14 residues. The DNA of the CDR3 is TGTGCCATCAGTGAGTCGAGTCAGGGAAACACCATATATTTT. Encoded protein: CAISESSQGNTIYF.

This rearrangement joins TRBV30 to TRBJ2-7; no definite D call. This CDR3 is built from 11 residues. Per the germline V gene, CDR1 is GTSNPN and CDR2 is SVGIG (reference sequence). The V end lost 3 bases, the J end lost 3 bases, and 6 bases lay between the germline ends. The CDR3 nucleotides read TGTGCCTGGAGCGACGGCTACGAGCAGTACTTC. It codes for CAWSDGYEQYF.

The gene calls are TRBV5-1 and TRBJ2-3; 9 bases line up with TRBD2. The junction had 6 bases not matched to a gene; V was cut back by 6 bases and J by 4 bases. Germline V gene sequence: CDR1 SGHRS, CDR2 YFSETQ. CDR3 size: 14 residues. CDR3 protein: CASNTGLAADTQYF. The CDR3 DNA reads TGCGCCAGCAACACGGGACTAGCAGCAGATACGCAGTATTTT.

This clonotype was observed many times. The gene calls are TRBV7-6 and TRBJ1-5; the D is unclear. Trimming cost V 4 bases and J 5 bases, with 9 bases left between them. The germline V gene encodes CDR1 SGHVS and CDR2 FNYEAQ. CDR3 size: 13 residues. CDR3: CASSSRTDQPQHF. Written as DNA, the CDR3 is TGTGCCAGCAGCTCACGGACCGATCAGCCCCAGCATTTT.

The rearrangement joins TRBV7-3 to TRBJ2-1; 10 bases map to TRBD1. Germline assignment: CDR1 SGHTA and CDR2 FQGTGA. This CDR3 region has 17 residues. The ends lost 2 bases at V and 8 bases at J; junction bases unmatched: 12. The CDR3 region is CASSLFGRDRGFDEQFF. Written as DNA, the CDR3 is TGTGCCAGCAGCTTATTCGGACGGGACAGGGGTTTCGATGAGCAGTTCTTC.

This clonotype was detected a few times. The chain couples TRBV12-3 or TRBV12-4 to TRBJ2-2; TRBD1 is a possible D gene (6 bases). V was trimmed by 6 bases and J by 4 bases, leaving 9 bases between them. There are 13 residues in the CDR3. CDR3 in amino acids: CASSDRFTGELFF. The DNA for the CDR3 is TGTGCCAGCAGCGACAGGTTCACCGGGGAGCTGTTTTTT.